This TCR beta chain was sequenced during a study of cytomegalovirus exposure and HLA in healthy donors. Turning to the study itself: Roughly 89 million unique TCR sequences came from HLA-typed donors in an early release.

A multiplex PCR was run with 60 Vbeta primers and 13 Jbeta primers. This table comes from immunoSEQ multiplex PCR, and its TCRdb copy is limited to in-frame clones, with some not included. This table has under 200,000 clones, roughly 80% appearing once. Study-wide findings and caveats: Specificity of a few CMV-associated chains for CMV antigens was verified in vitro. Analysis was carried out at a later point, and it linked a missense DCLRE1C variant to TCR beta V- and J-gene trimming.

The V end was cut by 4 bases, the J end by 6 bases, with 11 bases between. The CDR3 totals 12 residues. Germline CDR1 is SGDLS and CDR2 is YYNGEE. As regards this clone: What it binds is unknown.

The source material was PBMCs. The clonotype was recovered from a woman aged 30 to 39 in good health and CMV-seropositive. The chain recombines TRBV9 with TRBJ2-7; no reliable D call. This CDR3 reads CASSPTPGEQYF. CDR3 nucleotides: TGTGCCAGCAGCCCCACTCCGGGCGAGCAGTACTTC.